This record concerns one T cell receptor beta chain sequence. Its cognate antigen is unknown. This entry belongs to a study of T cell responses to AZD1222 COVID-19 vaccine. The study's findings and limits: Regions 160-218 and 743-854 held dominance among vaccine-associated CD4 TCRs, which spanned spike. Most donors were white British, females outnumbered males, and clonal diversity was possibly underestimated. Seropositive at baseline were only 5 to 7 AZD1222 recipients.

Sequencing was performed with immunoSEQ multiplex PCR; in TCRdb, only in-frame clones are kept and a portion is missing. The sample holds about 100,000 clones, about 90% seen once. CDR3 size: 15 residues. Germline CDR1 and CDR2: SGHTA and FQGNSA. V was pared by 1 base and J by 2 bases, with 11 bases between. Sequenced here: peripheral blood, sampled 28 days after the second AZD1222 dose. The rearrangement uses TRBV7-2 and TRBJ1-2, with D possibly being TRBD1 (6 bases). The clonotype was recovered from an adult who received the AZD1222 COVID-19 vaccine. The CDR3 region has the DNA TGTGCCAGCAGCTTAGATCCAGGGACAAACTATGGCTACACCTTC. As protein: CASSLDPGTNYGYTF. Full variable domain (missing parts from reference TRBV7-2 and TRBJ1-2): GAGVSQSPSNKVTEKGKDVELRCDPISGHTALYWYRQSLGQGLEFLIYFQGNSAPDKSGLPSDRFSAERTGGSVSTLTIQRTQQEDSAVYLCASSLDPGTNYGYTFGSGTRLTVV.